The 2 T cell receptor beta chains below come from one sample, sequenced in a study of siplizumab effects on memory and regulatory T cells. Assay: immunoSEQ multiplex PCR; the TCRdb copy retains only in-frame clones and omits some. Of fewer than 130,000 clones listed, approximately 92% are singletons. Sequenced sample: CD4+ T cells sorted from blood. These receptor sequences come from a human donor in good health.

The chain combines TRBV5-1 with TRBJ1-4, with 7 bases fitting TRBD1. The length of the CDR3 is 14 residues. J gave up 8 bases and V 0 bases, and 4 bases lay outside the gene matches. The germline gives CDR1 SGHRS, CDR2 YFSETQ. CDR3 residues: CASSLGGGEEKLFF. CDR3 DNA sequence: TGCGCCAGCAGCTTGGGAGGGGGCGAAGAAAAACTGTTTTTT.

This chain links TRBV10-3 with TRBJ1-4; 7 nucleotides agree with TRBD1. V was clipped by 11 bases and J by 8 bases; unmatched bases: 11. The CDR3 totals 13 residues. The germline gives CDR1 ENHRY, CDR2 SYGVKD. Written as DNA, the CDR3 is TGTGCCGGAGCTCGGGACAGAGACGAAAAACTGTTTTTT. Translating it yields CAGARDRDEKLFF.